These 3 T cell receptor beta chains were sequenced from one sample in a study of cytomegalovirus exposure and HLA in healthy donors. TCRdb's table, derived via immunoSEQ multiplex PCR, lists solely in-frame clones and lacks some. Of roughly 65,000 clones detected, 90% to 95% appear once; the ten largest clones hold approximately 4.5%. The sequencing sample was made of PBMCs. All receptors come from a man aged 18 to 29 in good health and CMV-seropositive.

The chain couples TRBV4-3 to TRBJ2-1, with no clear D. CDR3 length: 14 residues. CDR1 and CDR2 (germline): LGHNA, YSLEER. Trimming stripped 1 base from V and 11 bases from J, with 15 bases between. CDR3 protein: CASSQATPTTQQFF. The CDR3 nucleotides are TGCGCCAGCAGCCAAGCCACCCCTACTACTCAGCAGTTCTTC.

V and J are TRBV29-1 and TRBJ2-4; 9 bases align to TRBD1. V shed 6 bases and J 5 bases; nucleotides not matched to a gene: 2. Germline CDR1 and CDR2: SQVTM and ANQGSEA. CDR3 length: 12 amino acids. CDR3 nucleotide sequence: TGCAGCGTCACAGGGGGCCAAAACATTCAGTACTTC. As protein: CSVTGGQNIQYF.

This clone occurred a few times. The V and J genes are TRBV27 and TRBJ2-2; tentative D call: TRBD1 (6 bases). This CDR3 spans 14 amino acids. Germline V gene data show CDR1 as MNHEY and CDR2 as SMNVEV (reference sequence). The V end was cut by 9 bases, the J end by 4 bases, with 15 bases between. DNA of the CDR3: TGTGCCAGTAGCAGGGGTGGAGGCACCGGGGAGCTGTTTTTT. It specifies CASSRGGGTGELFF.